Shown below are 3 T cell receptor beta chains from a single sample sequenced in a study of CD8 T cells in ankylosing spondylitis. TCRdb reprocessed the 5' RACE reads via MiXCR and lists one record per CDR3 protein. The sample includes under 200,000 distinct CDR3 sequences, 9.8% of them seen just once. Sequencing input: blood, either unsorted or a sorted T cell fraction (not recorded which). These receptors came from a female donor with ankylosing spondylitis or in good health (not recorded which).

This clonotype was seen repeatedly, ten times or more. This sequence joins TRBV12-3 or TRBV12-4 and TRBJ2-1, with D possibly matching TRBD2 (6 bases). The CDR3 sequence is 13 residues long. Between the trimmed V and J ends, which lost 5 bases and 6 bases, there was a span of 11 bases. The CDR3 DNA follows: TGTGCCAGCAGTCCACCGGGACTCAATGAGCAGTTCTTC. Protein sequence: CASSPPGLNEQFF.

This clonotype was picked up many times. The rearrangement links TRBV2 to TRBJ2-1, with TRBD2 matching 10 bases. V was pared by 6 bases and J by 10 bases, with 12 bases of the junction left unmatched. CDR3 length equals 15 residues. Per germline, CDR1 SNHLY and CDR2 FYNNEI. Here the CDR3 reads CASRMASGGGWEQFF. The DNA of the CDR3 is TGTGCCAGCAGGATGGCGAGCGGGGGGGGCTGGGAGCAGTTCTTC.

The V gene is TRBV7-2, the J gene TRBJ1-5; no definite D call. The CDR3 extends over 16 amino acids. Looked up from germline, CDR1 is SGHTA and CDR2 is FQGNSA. The V end lost 2 bases, the J end lost 0 bases, and 11 bases lay between the germline ends. The chain's CDR3 is CASSLFRVDSNQPQHF. The CDR3 DNA is TGTGCCAGCAGCTTATTCCGGGTCGATAGCAATCAGCCCCAGCATTTT.